These 8 T cell receptor beta chains came from one sample sequenced in a study of blood T cell repertoires in COVID-19. Clones were read by immunoSEQ multiplex PCR, and TCRdb kept only the in-frame ones, dropping some. This sample has about 180,000 clones, with 70% to 90% found just once. The sequenced sample was peripheral blood. The source of these receptors is a woman between 45 and 65 years old with COVID-19, enrolled during active disease.

This sequence joins TRBV3-1 (or the pseudogene TRBV3-2) and TRBJ1-1; D uncertain. The CDR3 runs 14 residues. From germline, CDR1 is LGHDT and CDR2 YNNKEL (reference sequence). V shed 0 bases and J shed 4 bases, with 9 bases lying between them. CDR3 region: CASSQEAGSTEAFF. In DNA, the CDR3 is TGTGCCAGCAGCCAAGAGGCAGGATCCACTGAAGCTTTCTTT.

The chain joins TRBV28 to TRBJ1-3; D is unresolved. Trimming pared 4 bases from V and 9 bases from J, leaving 7 bases between. CDR1 is MDHEN and CDR2 is SYDVKM in the germline V gene. The CDR3 totals 11 residues. For the CDR3, the DNA is TGTGCCAGCAGTTCGTCGAGCACCATATATTTT. This gives the protein CASSSSSTIYF. The variable domain in full, completed from reference TRBV28 and TRBJ1-3, reads DVKVTQSSRYLVKRTGEKVFLECVQDMDHENMFWYRQDPGLGLRLIYFSYDVKMKEKGDIPEGYSVSREKKERFSLILESASTNQTSMYLCASSSSSTIYFGEGSWLTVV.

The chain is built from TRBV19 and TRBJ2-3; 8 bases are a match to TRBD2. The V gene end was trimmed by 4 bases and the J gene end by 2 bases; junction bases not matched to a gene: 8. The germline V gene has CDR1 LNHDA and CDR2 SQIVND (reference sequence). The CDR3 covers 16 residues. The CDR3 here is CASSSYGGANTDTQYF. The CDR3 region has the DNA TGTGCCAGTAGTAGTTACGGGGGGGCTAACACAGATACGCAGTATTTT.

The genes are TRBV29-1 and TRBJ1-1; 7 nucleotides align to TRBD1. This CDR3 is 14 amino acids long. Germline values: CDR1 SQVTM, CDR2 ANQGSEA. V dropped 0 bases and J dropped 3; count of bases not matched to a gene: 4. CDR3 loop: CSVEDNRGYTEAFF. The DNA for the CDR3 is TGCAGCGTTGAAGATAACAGGGGTTACACTGAAGCTTTCTTT.

V and J are TRBV30 and TRBJ1-4, with 9 bases identical to TRBD1. The CDR3 runs 15 residues. The trim removed 0 bases at V and 8 bases at J, leaving 7 bases unmatched. In germline, CDR1 is GTSNPN, CDR2 SVGIG (reference sequence). The CDR3 coding sequence is TGTGCCTGGAGTGTAGGGGACAGGGCTAGAGAAAAACTGTTTTTT. This sequence encodes CAWSVGDRAREKLFF. Full variable domain (rest looked up from reference TRBV30 and TRBJ1-4): SQTIHQWPATLVQPVGSPLSLECTVEGTSNPNLYWYRQAAGRGLQLLFYSVGIGQISSEVPQNLSASRPQDRQFILSSKKLLLSDSGFYLCAWSVGDRAREKLFFGSGTQLSVL.

The V call is TRBV9, the J call TRBJ2-2; 10 bases map to TRBD1. CDR1 SGDLS and CDR2 YYNGEE come from the germline V gene. This CDR3 has 16 residues. V trimming: 4 bases; J trimming: 5 bases; junction bases outside the gene matches: 8. CDR3 coding DNA: TGTGCCAGCAGCCTTACCGGGACAGGGGTAACCGGGGAGCTGTTTTTT. Its translation: CASSLTGTGVTGELFF.

This clone was observed a single time. The chain links TRBV10-3 to TRBJ1-4, with D perhaps matching TRBD1 (6 bases). The CDR3 extends over 13 amino acids. Germline-derived CDR1 and CDR2 are ENHRY and SYGVKD. Trimming removed 10 bases at V and 5 bases at J, with 14 bases between. The CDR3, as DNA: TGTGCCACCGCGGACAGTTTGAATGAAAAACTGTTTTTT. Protein product: CATADSLNEKLFF.

This CDR3 is CATRNGFNTEAFF. The CDR3 DNA is TGTGCAACTAGAAATGGGTTTAACACTGAAGCTTTCTTT. The genes are TRBV7-9 and TRBJ1-1; D is unresolved. Germline V gene lookup returns CDR1 SEHNR and CDR2 FQNEAQ (reference sequence). The CDR3 covers 13 residues.